This T cell receptor beta chain was observed in a study of T cell responses to AZD1222 COVID-19 vaccine. Study conclusions and caveats: Donors, mostly white British, included more females; clonal diversity was possibly underestimated. Just a handful of people given AZD1222 tested seropositive at baseline. Vaccination with two AZD1222 doses was followed by a rise in Spike-specific TCR breadth and depth. The repertoires were collected only after the peak T cell response.

The data were produced by immunoSEQ multiplex PCR, yet TCRdb's version contains in-frame clones alone and is incomplete. The sample lists around 120,000 clones; around 86% were seen once. With respect to this clone: Antigen unknown.

CDR1 KGHSH and CDR2 LQKENI come from the germline V gene. CDR3 length equals 15 residues. V lost 3 bases to trimming and J lost 14 bases; unmatched junction nucleotides: 16. The receptor comes from an adult in good health. The J gene is TRBJ2-3, the V gene TRBV18, with 8 positions matching TRBD1. The specimen was peripheral blood, collected on day 0 of AZD1222 vaccination. CDR3 sequence: CASSPRTGPPSGPYF. DNA for the CDR3: TGTGCCAGCTCACCCAGGACAGGGCCGCCGTCAGGTCCGTATTTT.